This TCR beta chain emerged from a study of T-cell reconstitution after alpha-beta-depleted transplantation in children. Findings and limits, study-wide: At the one-year point after transplant, T-cell counts and TCRbeta diversity were found to come mostly from T cells that had been newly produced. Some patients showed high day-60 TCRbeta diversity, which derived from surviving recipient T cells and thymic progenitors. Roughly two months post-transplant, alpha-beta T cells reportedly originated from several hundred graft clones that had expanded.

Of note for this clonotype: What it binds is unknown.

The library targeted TCRbeta and was prepared with unique molecular identifiers. MiXCR was run by TCRdb on the PCR reads, yielding one entry per CDR3 protein. The sample records about a million distinct CDR3 sequences, around 30% being singletons. The CDR3 sequence is 18 residues long. CDR1 is LGHNA and CDR2 is YSLEER in the germline V gene. V lost 0 bases, J lost 2 bases, and 14 bases lay in between. V usage is TRBV4-3 and J usage is TRBJ1-6; D ambiguous. The specimen was PBMCs, mostly from graft donor cells, collected 360 days after TCRalphabeta/CD19-depleted stem cell transplant. The TCR sequence derives from a boy in the first two years of life who had a stem cell transplant for SCID, so the T cells may come from the graft donor. CDR3 nucleotides: TGCGCCAGCAGCCAAGATCTATTGGGGTCCGCCTATAATTCACCCCTCCACTTT. This gives the protein CASSQDLLGSAYNSPLHF.